This T cell receptor (beta chain) originates from a study of tumor-infiltrating lymphocytes in primary liver carcinoma. Starting material of 500 ng total RNA yielded TCR beta cDNA via a constant-region primer. ARM-PCR, slightly modified, supplied the TCR beta libraries through three nested multiplex PCR rounds. Each of the first two PCR rounds ran approximately 9 cycles with TRBV1-TRBV30 forward and C-beta reverse primers. TCRdb recomputed calls from the multiplex PCR reads with MiXCR, one row per CDR3 protein. The sample contains fewer than 350,000 distinct CDR3 sequences, more than 55% of which appear only once. About this clonotype: Its antigen is still unknown.

Study-wide results and limits: It was in tumors, not blood, that the top-250-clone fraction was significantly higher (p = 0.039). Among the pair types, tumor region pairs showed more overlap than tumor-adjacent and tumor-blood pairs.

RNA isolated from unsorted whole blood supplied the blood RNA, with germline DNA also extracted. The authors collected roughly 4.1 milliliters of peripheral blood before surgery. The CDR3 runs 12 residues. Germline CDR1 reads SGHRS; CDR2 reads YFSETQ. V was pared by 3 bases and J by 2 bases, with 6 bases between. Sample: peripheral blood. This TCR derives from a man aged 35-49 years with primary liver carcinoma and hepatitis B virus infection. The chain uses TRBV5-1 and TRBJ2-7, with no clear D. The CDR3 coding sequence is TGCGCCAGCAGCTCAGATGCCTACGAGCAGTACTTC. This sequence encodes CASSSDAYEQYF.